Each of the 19 T cell receptor beta chains below was sequenced from the same sample in a study of vaccination and CD4 T cells after COVID-19. The treatment is: approximately 11-day PBMC culture with coronavirus spike peptide pools or control peptides (ViraFEST assay). Their cognate antigens are unknown. The Oncomine TCR Beta short-read assay sequenced DNA from cultured CD4+ T cells. TCRdb reprocessed the PCR reads via MiXCR and lists one record per CDR3 protein. Among fewer than 13,000 distinct CDR3 sequences listed, roughly 55% were seen once. Sequencing input: CD4+ T cells from blood, cultured in vitro. The receptors shown here come from a human donor who had recovered from COVID-19.

V usage is TRBV29-1 and J usage is TRBJ1-2; 9 bases agree with TRBD1. The V gene end was trimmed by 7 bases and the J gene end by 4 bases; junction bases not matched to a gene: 13. Germline V gene sequence: CDR1 SQVTM, CDR2 ANQGSEA. This CDR3 is built from 15 residues. CDR3 residues: CSGGTWTGAAYGYTF. CDR3 in DNA: TGCAGCGGGGGGACCTGGACAGGGGCCGCCTATGGCTACACCTTC. Complete variable domain (other parts from reference TRBV29-1 and TRBJ1-2): SAVISQKPSRDICQRGTSLTIQCQVDSQVTMMFWYRQQPGQSLTLIATANQGSEATYESGFVIDKFPISRPNLTFSTLTVSNMSPEDSSIYLCSGGTWTGAAYGYTFGSGTRLTVV.

This chain links TRBV3-1 with TRBJ2-2, with D possibly called TRBD1 or TRBD2 (5 bases each). This CDR3 is 15 amino acids long. Germline-derived CDR1 and CDR2 are LGHDT and YNNKEL (reference sequence). The V end lost 6 bases, the J end lost 4 bases, and 15 bases lay between the germline ends. Written as DNA, the CDR3 is TGTGCCAGCAGTCCCACCGGGACCTCCACCGGGGAGCTGTTTTTT. It translates to CASSPTGTSTGELFF.

There are a few counts of this clonotype. The chain employs TRBV20-1 and TRBJ1-2; 12 bases match TRBD1. The germline V gene has CDR1 DFQATT and CDR2 SNEGSKA (reference sequence). The CDR3 length is 16 residues. V dropped 1 base and J dropped 4; count of bases not matched to a gene: 7. CDR3 sequence (DNA): TGCAGTGCTAGAGGCGCGGGACAGGGGGCCAGCTATGGCTACACCTTC. Translation: CSARGAGQGASYGYTF.

The V and J genes are TRBV12-3 or TRBV12-4 and TRBJ2-5; 7 nucleotides match TRBD1. The CDR3 is made up of 15 amino acids. J lost 1 base, V lost 5 bases, and 7 bases had no gene match. The chain's CDR3 is CASSTRQGGQETQYF. Written as DNA, the CDR3 is TGTGCCAGCAGTACAAGACAGGGTGGCCAAGAGACCCAGTACTTC.

The V call is TRBV20-1, the J call TRBJ2-2, with TRBD2 matching 10 bases. With 4 bases clipped from V and 4 bases from J, the junction kept 3 bases outside the gene matches. The CDR3 sequence is 14 residues long. Germline lookup yields CDR1 DFQATT and CDR2 SNEGSKA (reference sequence). The CDR3 coding sequence is TGCAGTGCTATGAGGACTAGCGGCACCGGGGAGCTGTTTTTT. This translates into CSAMRTSGTGELFF.

The V and J genes are TRBV12-3 or TRBV12-4 and TRBJ1-2; D is perhaps TRBD1 (6 bases). Trimming stripped 5 bases from V and 6 bases from J, with 19 bases between. The CDR3 sequence is 15 residues long. This CDR3 reads CASSPLHGGLDGYTF. In nucleotides, the CDR3 is TGTGCCAGCAGTCCTTTACACGGGGGGCTCGATGGCTACACCTTC.

This clonotype was seen a handful of times. V usage is TRBV20-1 and J usage is TRBJ1-2; D unclear. CDR1 and CDR2 (germline): DFQATT, SNEGSKA (reference sequence). This CDR3 is 12 amino acids long. V lost 1 base and J 8 bases, leaving 11 bases between the germline ends. The DNA of the CDR3 is TGCAGTGCTAGAGGGGGTACCAGCGGCTACACCTTC. Translating it yields CSARGGTSGYTF.

The CDR3 DNA reads as TGTGCCAGCAGCTTAGAAGGGAACACTGAAGCTTTCTTT. Protein: CASSLEGNTEAFF. V gene TRBV7-9 combines with J gene TRBJ1-1; D uncertain. Looked up from germline, CDR1 is SEHNR and CDR2 is FQNEAQ (reference sequence). The CDR3 is 13 residues long. V lost 1 base and J lost 1, with 4 bases in between. Drawing the rest from reference TRBV7-9 and TRBJ1-1, the complete variable domain is DTGVSQNPRHKITKRGQNVTFRCDPISEHNRLYWYRQTLGQGPEFLTYFQNEAQLEKSRLLSDRFSAERPKGSFSTLEIQRTEQGDSAMYLCASSLEGNTEAFFGQGTRLTVV.

The chain couples TRBV24-1 to TRBJ1-1, with unresolved D. V was clipped by 11 bases and J by 0 bases, with 9 bases between them. There are 12 residues in the CDR3. CDR1 is KGHDR and CDR2 is SFDVKD in the germline V gene. The CDR3 DNA follows: TGTGCCATCCCAGTCATGAACACTGAAGCTTTCTTT. Amino acid sequence: CAIPVMNTEAFF.

The genes are TRBV6-2 or TRBV6-3 and TRBJ2-3; no firm D call. CDR1 and CDR2 from the germline V gene are MNHEY and SVGEGT. The CDR3 has 14 residues. V gave up 7 bases and J gave up 1 base, with 12 bases separating them. The CDR3 loop is CASKSWQGTDTQYF. The DNA of the CDR3 is TGTGCCAGCAAGTCATGGCAGGGCACAGATACGCAGTATTTT.

The V call is TRBV5-1, the J call TRBJ2-7, with D maybe TRBD1 (5 bases). Trimming cost V 4 bases and J 4 bases, with 12 bases left between them. This CDR3 comprises 13 residues. CDR1 and CDR2 (germline): SGHRS, YFSETQ. CDR3 sequence reads: CASSPKTDYEQYF. The DNA of the CDR3 is TGCGCCAGCAGCCCCAAGACAGATTACGAGCAGTACTTC.

The genes are TRBV6-5 and TRBJ1-1; D not resolved. Looked up from germline, CDR1 is MNHEY and CDR2 is SVGAGI. The CDR3 length is 14 residues. The V end was cut by 2 bases, the J end by 1 base, with 8 bases between. As DNA, the CDR3 is TGTGCCAGCAGTTACGAGACAAAGAACACTGAAGCTTTCTTT. This encodes CASSYETKNTEAFF.

The chain uses TRBV6-1 and TRBJ1-2, with D possibly matching TRBD1 (6 bases). This CDR3 is built from 15 residues. Trimming removed 3 bases at V and 8 bases at J, with 19 bases between. Germline V lookup: CDR1 MNHNS, CDR2 SASEGT. CDR3 bases: TGTGCCAGCAGTGACCCAGGGGTGCTTCCGTGGGGCTACACCTTC. This encodes CASSDPGVLPWGYTF.

The genes are TRBV11-3 and TRBJ2-5; D may match TRBD1 or TRBD2 (5 bases each). CDR1 SGHNT and CDR2 YENEEA come from the germline V gene. This CDR3 is built from 15 residues. Trimming pared 1 base from V and 5 bases from J, leaving 14 bases between. The CDR3: CASSLGQAGSETQYF. The DNA of the CDR3 is TGTGCCAGCAGCTTAGGTCAGGCAGGGAGCGAGACCCAGTACTTC.

This clonotype was detected only a few times. The rearrangement joins TRBV10-3 to TRBJ2-7, with 8 nucleotides matching TRBD1. CDR1 and CDR2 from the germline V gene are ENHRY and SYGVKD. The CDR3 sequence is 15 residues long. The V gene end was trimmed by 2 bases and the J gene end by 4 bases; junction bases not matched to a gene: 7. The CDR3 DNA reads as TGTGCCATCAGTGAGCATCTCGGGACAGGATACGAGCAGTACTTC. This codes for CAISEHLGTGYEQYF.

The chain uses TRBV2 and TRBJ1-5, with D possibly being TRBD1 (5 bases). The length of the CDR3 is 16 residues. V shed 5 bases and J shed 6 bases, with 20 bases lying between them. Germline V CDR1 and CDR2: SNHLY, FYNNEI. CDR3 in amino acids: CASSSAGGKGGQPQHF. The CDR3 coding sequence is TGTGCCAGCAGTTCTGCGGGGGGGAAAGGAGGTCAGCCCCAGCATTTT.

The rearrangement links TRBV20-1 to TRBJ1-3, with D uncertain. Germline loops: CDR1 DFQATT, CDR2 SNEGSKA (reference sequence). Trimming took off 4 bases at V and 0 bases at J, with 13 bases between the two ends. The CDR3 length is 15 residues. The CDR3 loop is CSATPRRLSGNTIYF. CDR3 DNA sequence: TGCAGTGCTACCCCGCGGAGGCTCTCTGGAAACACCATATATTTT.

The chain is built from TRBV10-1 and TRBJ2-3; D is unclear. The CDR3 covers 13 residues. Trimming took off 4 bases at V and 2 bases at J, with 7 bases between the two ends. Germline values: CDR1 WNHNN, CDR2 SYGVQD (reference sequence). CDR3 amino acids: CASSVRTTDTQYF. DNA for the CDR3: TGCGCCAGCAGTGTCCGGACCACAGATACGCAGTATTTT.

This sequence joins TRBV5-1 and TRBJ1-1; a possible D gene is TRBD1 (5 bases). The V end lost 5 bases, the J end lost 3 bases, and 17 bases lay between the germline ends. The CDR3 is 15 residues long. Germline V lookup: CDR1 SGHRS, CDR2 YFSETQ. The CDR3 coding sequence is TGCGCCAGCAGTCTAAGCCCGGGAGGGGACACTGAAGCTTTCTTT. Translating gives CASSLSPGGDTEAFF.